This T cell receptor (beta chain) was observed in a study of T-cell memory formation after mild COVID-19. This clonotype has ten or more counts. Its antigen remains unknown. Study-level results: Detection of some responders pre-infection suggested pre-existing cross-reactive memory T cells participated. Contracting clones, day 15 to 85, had balanced CD4/CD8, and later expanders favored CD4+.

TCRdb processed the 5' RACE reads anew with MiXCR; each CDR3 protein has one entry. Among 200,000 or so distinct CDR3 sequences listed, approximately 10% were seen once. This CDR3 spans 15 amino acids. V shed 2 bases and J shed 4 bases, with 15 bases lying between them. Germline lookup yields CDR1 SGHRS and CDR2 YFSETQ. The gene calls are TRBV5-1 and TRBJ2-5; D gene uncertain. Sequencing was done on a sample of PBMCs or a T cell subset sorted from them (not recorded which). This TCR came from a man between 18 and 35 years old who had mild COVID-19 (a few samples of this study predate the infection). Cell type and time point are not known. The CDR3 spells CASSLTTTARETQYF. DNA for the CDR3: TGCGCCAGCAGCTTAACTACGACTGCACGAGAGACCCAGTACTTC.